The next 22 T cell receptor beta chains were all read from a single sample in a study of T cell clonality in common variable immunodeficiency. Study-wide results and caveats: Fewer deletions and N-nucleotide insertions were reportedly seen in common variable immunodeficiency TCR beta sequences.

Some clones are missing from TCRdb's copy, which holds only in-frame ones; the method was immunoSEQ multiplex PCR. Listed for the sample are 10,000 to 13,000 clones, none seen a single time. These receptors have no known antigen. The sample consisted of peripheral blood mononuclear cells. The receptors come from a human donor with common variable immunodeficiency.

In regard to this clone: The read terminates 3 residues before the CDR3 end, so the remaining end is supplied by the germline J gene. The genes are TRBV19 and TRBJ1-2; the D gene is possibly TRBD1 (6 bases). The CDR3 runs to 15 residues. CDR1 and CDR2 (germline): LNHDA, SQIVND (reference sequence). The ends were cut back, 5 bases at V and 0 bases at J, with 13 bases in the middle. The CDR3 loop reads CASSPYRATNYGYTF. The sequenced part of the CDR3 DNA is TGTGCCAGTAGTCCATACAGGGCTACTAACTATGGC.

The part of the CDR3 DNA that was read is TGTGCCAGTAGTCCAGGGACTAGCGGAAACAATGAG. This translates into CASSPGTSGNNE. The CDR3, in full, reads CASSPGTSGNNEQFF. The chain joins TRBV19 to TRBJ2-1; 11 positions agree with TRBD2. Read sequence stops 3 residues before the CDR3 end, and the germline J gene provides the missing end. Germline V gives CDR1 LNHDA, CDR2 SQIVND (reference sequence). The CDR3 has 15 amino acids. V lost 5 bases, J lost 5 bases, and 5 bases stayed unmatched. Filled out from reference TRBV19 and TRBJ2-1, the complete variable domain reads DGGITQSPKYLFRKEGQNVTLSCEQNLNHDAMYWYRQDPGQGLRLIYYSQIVNDFQKGDIAEGYSVSREKKESFPLTVTSAQKNPTAFYLCASSPGTSGNNEQFFGPGTRLTVL.

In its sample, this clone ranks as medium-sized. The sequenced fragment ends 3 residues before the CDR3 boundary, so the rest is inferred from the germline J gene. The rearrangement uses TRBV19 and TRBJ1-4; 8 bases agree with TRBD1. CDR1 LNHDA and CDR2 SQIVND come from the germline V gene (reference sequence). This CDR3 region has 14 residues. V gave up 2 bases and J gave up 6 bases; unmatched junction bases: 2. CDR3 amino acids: CASSIQGAYEKLFF. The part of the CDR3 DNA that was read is TGTGCCAGTAGTATACAGGGGGCGTATGAAAAA.

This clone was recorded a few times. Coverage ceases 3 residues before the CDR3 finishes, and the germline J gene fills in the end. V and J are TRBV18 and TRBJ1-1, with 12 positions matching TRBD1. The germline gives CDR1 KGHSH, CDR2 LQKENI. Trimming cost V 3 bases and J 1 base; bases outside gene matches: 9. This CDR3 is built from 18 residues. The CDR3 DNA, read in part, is TGTGCCAGCTCACCGATGGGACAGGGGGCGCGTAAGAACACTGAA. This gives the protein CASSPMGQGARKNTE. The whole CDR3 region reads CASSPMGQGARKNTEAFF.

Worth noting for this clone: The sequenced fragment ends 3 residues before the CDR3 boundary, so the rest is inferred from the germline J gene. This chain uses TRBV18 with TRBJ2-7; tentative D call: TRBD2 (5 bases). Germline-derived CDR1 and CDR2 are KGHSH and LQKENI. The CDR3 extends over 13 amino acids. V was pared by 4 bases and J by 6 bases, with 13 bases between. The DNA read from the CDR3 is TGTGCCAGCTCACATAAGGGTCGGGGCGAG. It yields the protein CASSHKGRGE. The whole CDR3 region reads CASSHKGRGEQYF.

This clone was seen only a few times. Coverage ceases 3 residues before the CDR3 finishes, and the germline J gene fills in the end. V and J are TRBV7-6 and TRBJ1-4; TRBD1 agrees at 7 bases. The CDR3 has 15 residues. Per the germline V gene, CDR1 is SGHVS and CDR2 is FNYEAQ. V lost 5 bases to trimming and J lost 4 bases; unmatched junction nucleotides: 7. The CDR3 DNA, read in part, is TGTGCCAGCAGCGGGATCCGGGACAGTAATGAAAAA. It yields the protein CASSGIRDSNEK. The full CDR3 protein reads CASSGIRDSNEKLFF.

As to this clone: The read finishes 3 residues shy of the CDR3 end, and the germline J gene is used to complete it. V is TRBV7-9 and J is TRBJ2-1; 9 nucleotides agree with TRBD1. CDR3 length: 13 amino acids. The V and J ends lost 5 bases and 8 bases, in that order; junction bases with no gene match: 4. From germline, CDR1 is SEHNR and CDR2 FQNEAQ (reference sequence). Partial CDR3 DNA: TGTGCCAGCAGCCTGGGACAGGGCGATGAG. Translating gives CASSLGQGDE. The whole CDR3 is CASSLGQGDEQFF.

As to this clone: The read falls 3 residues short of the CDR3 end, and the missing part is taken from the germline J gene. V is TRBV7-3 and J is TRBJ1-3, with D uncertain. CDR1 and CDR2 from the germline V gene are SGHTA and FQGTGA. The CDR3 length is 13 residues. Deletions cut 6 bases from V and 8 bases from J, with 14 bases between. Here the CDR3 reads CASSSNPRDTIYF. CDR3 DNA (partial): TGTGCCAGCAGTTCTAATCCACGAGACACC.

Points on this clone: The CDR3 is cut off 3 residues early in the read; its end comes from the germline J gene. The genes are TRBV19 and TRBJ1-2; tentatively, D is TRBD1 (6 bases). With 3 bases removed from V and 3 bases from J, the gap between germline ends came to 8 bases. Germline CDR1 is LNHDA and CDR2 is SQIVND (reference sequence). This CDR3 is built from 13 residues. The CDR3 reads CASSIRGDYGYTF. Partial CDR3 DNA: TGTGCCAGTAGTATCAGGGGTGACTATGGC.

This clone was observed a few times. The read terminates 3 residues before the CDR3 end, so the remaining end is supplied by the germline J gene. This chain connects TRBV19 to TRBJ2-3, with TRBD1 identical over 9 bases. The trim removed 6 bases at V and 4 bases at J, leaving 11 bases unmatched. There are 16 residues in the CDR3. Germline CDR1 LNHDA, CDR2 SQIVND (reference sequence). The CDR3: CASRDPGTGLPDTQYF. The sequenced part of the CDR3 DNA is TGTGCCAGTAGAGACCCCGGGACAGGGCTTCCAGATACG.

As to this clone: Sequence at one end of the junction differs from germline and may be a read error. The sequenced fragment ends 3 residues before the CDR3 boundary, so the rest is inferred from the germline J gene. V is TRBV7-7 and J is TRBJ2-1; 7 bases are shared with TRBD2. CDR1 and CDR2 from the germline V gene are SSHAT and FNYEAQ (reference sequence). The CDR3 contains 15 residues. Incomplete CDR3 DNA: TGTGCTAGCAAGAAAGGCGCGGGAGAACACAATGAG. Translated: CASKKGAGEHNE. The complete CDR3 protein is CASKKGAGEHNEQFF.

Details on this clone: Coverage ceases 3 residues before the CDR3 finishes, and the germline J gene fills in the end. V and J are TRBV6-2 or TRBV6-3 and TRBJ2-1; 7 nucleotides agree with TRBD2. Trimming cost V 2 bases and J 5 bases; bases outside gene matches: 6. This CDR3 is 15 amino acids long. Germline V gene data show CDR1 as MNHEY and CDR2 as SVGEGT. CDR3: CASSYRGLADNEQFF. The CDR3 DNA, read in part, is TGTGCCAGCAGTTACCGAGGGCTAGCGGACAATGAG.

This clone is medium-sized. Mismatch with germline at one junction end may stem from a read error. The sequenced part of the CDR3 DNA is TGCGCCAGCAGCCAATATACGGGACAGGGATCGGAGACC. Translation: CASSQYTGQGSET. The whole CDR3 protein is CASSQYTGQGSETQYF. The chain links TRBV4-2 to TRBJ2-5; 9 bases are a match to TRBD1. The read terminates 3 residues before the CDR3 end, so the remaining end is supplied by the germline J gene. This CDR3 spans 16 amino acids. Looked up from germline, CDR1 is LGHNA and CDR2 is YNFKEQ.

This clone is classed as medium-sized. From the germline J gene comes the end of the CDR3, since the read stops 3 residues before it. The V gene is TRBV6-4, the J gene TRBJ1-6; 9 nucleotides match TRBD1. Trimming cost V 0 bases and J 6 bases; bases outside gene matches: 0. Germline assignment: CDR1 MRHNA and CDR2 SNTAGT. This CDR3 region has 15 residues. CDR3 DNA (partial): TGTGCCAGCAGTGACTCGACAGGGGGTAATTCACCC. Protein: CASSDSTGGNSP. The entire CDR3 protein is CASSDSTGGNSPLHF.

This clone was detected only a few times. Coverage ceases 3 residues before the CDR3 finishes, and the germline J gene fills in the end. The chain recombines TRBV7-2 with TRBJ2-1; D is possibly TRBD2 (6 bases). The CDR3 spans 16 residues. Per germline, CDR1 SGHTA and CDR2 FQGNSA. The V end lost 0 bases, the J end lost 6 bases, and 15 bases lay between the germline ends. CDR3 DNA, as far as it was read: TGTGCCAGCAGCTTAGCTATTGGGCCTAGCGTCAATGAG. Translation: CASSLAIGPSVNE. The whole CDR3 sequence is CASSLAIGPSVNEQFF.

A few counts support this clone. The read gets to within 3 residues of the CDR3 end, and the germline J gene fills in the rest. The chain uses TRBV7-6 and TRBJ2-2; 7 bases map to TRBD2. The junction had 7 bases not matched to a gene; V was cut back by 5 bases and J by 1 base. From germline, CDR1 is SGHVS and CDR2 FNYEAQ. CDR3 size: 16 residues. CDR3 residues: CASSVLSGMNTGELFF. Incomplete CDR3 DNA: TGTGCCAGCAGCGTACTCAGCGGGATGAACACCGGGGAG.

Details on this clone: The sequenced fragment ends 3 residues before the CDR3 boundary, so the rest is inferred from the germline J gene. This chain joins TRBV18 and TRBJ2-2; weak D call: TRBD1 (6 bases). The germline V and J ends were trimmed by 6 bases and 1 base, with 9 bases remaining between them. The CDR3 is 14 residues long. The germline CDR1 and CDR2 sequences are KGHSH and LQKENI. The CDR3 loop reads CASSPDRNTGELFF. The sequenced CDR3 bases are TGTGCCAGCTCCCCGGACAGGAACACCGGGGAG.

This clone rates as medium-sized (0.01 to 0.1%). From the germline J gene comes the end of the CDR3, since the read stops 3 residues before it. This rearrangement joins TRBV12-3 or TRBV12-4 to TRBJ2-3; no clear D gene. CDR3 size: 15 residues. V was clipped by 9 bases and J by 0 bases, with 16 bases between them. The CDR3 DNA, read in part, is TGTGCCAGTCTCCCCAGTTTCCCTAGCACAGATACG. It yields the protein CASLPSFPSTDT. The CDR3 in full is CASLPSFPSTDTQYF.

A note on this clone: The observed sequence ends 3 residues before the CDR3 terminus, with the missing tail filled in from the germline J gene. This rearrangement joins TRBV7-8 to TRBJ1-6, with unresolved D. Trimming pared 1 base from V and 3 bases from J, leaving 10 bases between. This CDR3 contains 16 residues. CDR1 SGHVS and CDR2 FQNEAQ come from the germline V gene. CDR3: CASSLGQRGYNSPLHF. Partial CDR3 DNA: TGTGCCAGCAGCTTAGGCCAACGAGGCTATAATTCACCC.

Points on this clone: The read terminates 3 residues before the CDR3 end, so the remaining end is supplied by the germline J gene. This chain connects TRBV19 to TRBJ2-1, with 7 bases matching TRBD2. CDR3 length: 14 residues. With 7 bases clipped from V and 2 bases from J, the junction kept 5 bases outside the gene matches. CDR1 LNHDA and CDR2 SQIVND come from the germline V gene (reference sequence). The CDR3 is CASKGREAYNEQFF. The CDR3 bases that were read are TGTGCCAGTAAGGGGAGGGAGGCCTACAATGAG.

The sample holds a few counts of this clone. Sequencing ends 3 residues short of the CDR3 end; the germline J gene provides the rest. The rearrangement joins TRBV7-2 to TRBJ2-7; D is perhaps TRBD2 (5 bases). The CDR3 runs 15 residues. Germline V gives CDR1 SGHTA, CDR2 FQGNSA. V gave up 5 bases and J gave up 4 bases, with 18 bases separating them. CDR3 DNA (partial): TGTGCCAGCAGCCCAGCGGTGGCGATAAGTTACGAG. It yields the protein CASSPAVAISYE. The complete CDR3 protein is CASSPAVAISYEQYF.

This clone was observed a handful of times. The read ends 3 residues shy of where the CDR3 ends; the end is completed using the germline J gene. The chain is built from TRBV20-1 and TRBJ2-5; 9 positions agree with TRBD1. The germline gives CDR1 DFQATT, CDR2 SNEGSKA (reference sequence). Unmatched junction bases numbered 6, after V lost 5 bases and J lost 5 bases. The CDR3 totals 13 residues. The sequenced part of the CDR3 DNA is TGCAGTGCTGGGACAGGGATCGGGGAGACC. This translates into CSAGTGIGET. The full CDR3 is CSAGTGIGETQYF.